Listed below are T cell receptor beta chains from one sample, sequenced in a study of human T cells and chemical hapten exposure. From the RACE reads, TCRdb called clonotypes with MiXCR, one entry per CDR3 protein. Altogether about 300,000 distinct CDR3 sequences are present, around 5.5% being singletons, with the ten largest covering around 8%. The sequencing used whole blood, collected in connection with sensitization to the hapten diphenylcyclopropenone (DPC). These receptors were taken from a woman between 18 and 29 years old with alopecia areata. Some clones in this sample may be carry-over from other donors' samples. CDR3s include the opening cysteine and the closing phenylalanine or tryptophan. D genes are given only for firm matches. Clone size, where shown, is once, few, many, or a class for clones that have expanded.

j_call: TRBJ2-5
cdr3_length: 15
clone_size: many
v_call: TRBV6-2/TRBV6-3
d_call: NA
cdr3_aa: CASSFTGLLDETQYF
cdr3_nt: TGTGCCAGCAGCTTCACGGGACTCCTCGACGAGACCCAGTACTTC

j_call: TRBJ1-6
cdr3_length: 16
clone_size: many
v_call: TRBV28
d_call: TRBD1
cdr3_aa: CASSLRPGTGTSPLHF
cdr3_nt: TGTGCCAGCAGCCTAAGACCCGGGACAGGGACTTCACCCCTCCACTTT

j_call: TRBJ2-3
cdr3_length: 13
clone_size: NA
v_call: TRBV7-9
d_call: TRBD1
cdr3_aa: CASSDRDGDTQYF
cdr3_nt: TGTGCCAGTTCCGACAGGGACGGGGATACGCAGTATTTT

j_call: TRBJ2-7
cdr3_length: 14
clone_size: NA
v_call: TRBV6-1
d_call: TRBD1
cdr3_aa: CASSYDRGGYEQYF
cdr3_nt: TGTGCCAGCAGTTACGACAGGGGAGGCTACGAGCAGTACTTC

j_call: TRBJ1-4
cdr3_length: 15
clone_size: many
v_call: TRBV6-5
d_call: TRBD1
cdr3_aa: CASSRVRGSFEKLFF
cdr3_nt: TGTGCCAGCAGCCGAGTCAGGGGGAGTTTTGAAAAACTGTTTTTT

j_call: TRBJ1-5
cdr3_length: 14
clone_size: NA
v_call: TRBV7-2
d_call: NA
cdr3_aa: CASSLGPGGEPQHF
cdr3_nt: TGTGCCAGCAGCTTAGGGCCAGGCGGGGAGCCCCAGCATTTT

j_call: TRBJ2-3
cdr3_length: 14
clone_size: many
v_call: TRBV4-3
d_call: NA
cdr3_aa: CASSRVEGRDTQYF
cdr3_nt: TGCGCCAGCAGCCGGGTCGAAGGGAGAGATACGCAGTATTTT

j_call: TRBJ2-2
cdr3_length: 16
clone_size: many
v_call: TRBV7-9
d_call: NA
cdr3_aa: CASSFHGRANTGELFF
cdr3_nt: TGTGCCAGCAGCTTTCATGGCAGGGCGAACACCGGGGAGCTGTTTTTT

j_call: TRBJ1-3
cdr3_length: 14
clone_size: many
v_call: TRBV3-1
d_call: NA
cdr3_aa: CASSPANSGNTIYF
cdr3_nt: TGTGCCAGCAGCCCTGCGAACTCTGGAAACACCATATATTTT

j_call: TRBJ2-1
cdr3_length: 15
clone_size: NA
v_call: TRBV7-9
d_call: NA
cdr3_aa: CASSLGRERDNEQFF
cdr3_nt: TGTGCCAGCAGCTTAGGGAGGGAACGAGACAATGAGCAGTTCTTC

j_call: TRBJ2-3
cdr3_length: 16
clone_size: many
v_call: TRBV2
d_call: TRBD2
cdr3_aa: CASSLIAGASTDTQYF
cdr3_nt: TGTGCCAGCAGTCTAATAGCGGGGGCGAGCACAGATACGCAGTATTTT

j_call: TRBJ1-2
cdr3_length: 13
clone_size: few
v_call: TRBV12-3/TRBV12-4
d_call: NA
cdr3_aa: CASRGDGEAGYTF
cdr3_nt: TGTGCCAGCCGGGGGGACGGAGAAGCTGGCTACACCTTC

j_call: TRBJ1-1
cdr3_length: 17
clone_size: NA
v_call: TRBV6-2/TRBV6-3
d_call: NA
cdr3_aa: CASHPTGAGSMNTEAFF
cdr3_nt: TGTGCCAGCCACCCGACGGGGGCCGGCTCCATGAACACTGAAGCTTTCTTT

j_call: TRBJ1-1
cdr3_length: 14
clone_size: many
v_call: TRBV7-2
d_call: NA
cdr3_aa: CASSLTGTNTEAFF
cdr3_nt: TGTGCCAGCAGCTTAACAGGGACAAACACTGAAGCTTTCTTT

j_call: TRBJ1-1
cdr3_length: 15
clone_size: many
v_call: TRBV5-5
d_call: TRBD1
cdr3_aa: CASSLAGQGGTEAFF
cdr3_nt: TGTGCCAGCAGCTTGGCTGGACAGGGGGGTACTGAAGCTTTCTTT

j_call: TRBJ2-2
cdr3_length: 15
clone_size: NA
v_call: TRBV6-1
d_call: NA
cdr3_aa: CASSETAGNTGELFF
cdr3_nt: TGTGCCAGCAGTGAAACGGCGGGGAACACCGGGGAGCTGTTTTTT

j_call: TRBJ1-6
cdr3_length: 14
clone_size: many
v_call: TRBV7-3
d_call: TRBD1
cdr3_aa: CASFPITGEEPLHF
cdr3_nt: TGTGCCAGCTTTCCAATTACAGGGGAGGAACCCCTCCACTTT

j_call: TRBJ1-1
cdr3_length: 13
clone_size: few
v_call: TRBV27
d_call: NA
cdr3_aa: CASRVMRATEAFF
cdr3_nt: TGTGCCAGCAGGGTGATGAGGGCTACTGAAGCTTTCTTT

j_call: TRBJ2-1
cdr3_length: 15
clone_size: many
v_call: TRBV5-1
d_call: TRBD2
cdr3_aa: CASSLGGGNYNEQFF
cdr3_nt: TGCGCCAGCAGCTTGGGCGGGGGGAACTACAATGAGCAGTTCTTC

j_call: TRBJ2-7
cdr3_length: 16
clone_size: many
v_call: TRBV18
d_call: NA
cdr3_aa: CASSSLDPSVSYEQYF
cdr3_nt: TGTGCCAGCTCGTCTCTAGACCCCAGTGTCTCCTACGAGCAGTACTTC

j_call: TRBJ2-5
cdr3_length: 15
clone_size: few
v_call: TRBV7-2
d_call: NA
cdr3_aa: CASSLYRGGSETQYF
cdr3_nt: TGTGCCAGCAGCTTATACAGGGGAGGATCAGAGACCCAGTACTTC

j_call: TRBJ1-1
cdr3_length: 13
clone_size: NA
v_call: TRBV5-6
d_call: NA
cdr3_aa: CASSLHRATEAVF
cdr3_nt: TGTGCCAGCAGCTTGCATCGTGCCACTGAAGCTGTCTTT

j_call: TRBJ2-1
cdr3_length: 14
clone_size: NA
v_call: TRBV6-2/TRBV6-3
d_call: NA
cdr3_aa: CASRDNTLYNEQFF
cdr3_nt: TGTGCCAGCAGGGACAACACCCTTTACAATGAGCAGTTCTTC

j_call: TRBJ2-7
cdr3_length: 16
clone_size: many
v_call: TRBV20-1
d_call: TRBD2
cdr3_aa: CSAPGAGFLDPSEQYF
cdr3_nt: TGCAGTGCTCCAGGAGCGGGGTTCCTCGACCCGTCCGAGCAGTACTTC

j_call: TRBJ1-4
cdr3_length: 15
clone_size: NA
v_call: TRBV7-2
d_call: TRBD1
cdr3_aa: CASRQGGYVNEKLFF
cdr3_nt: TGTGCCAGCAGGCAGGGGGGATACGTTAATGAAAAACTGTTTTTT

j_call: TRBJ1-1
cdr3_length: 10
clone_size: few
v_call: TRBV6-1
d_call: NA
cdr3_aa: CASEWTEAFF
cdr3_nt: TGTGCCAGCGAGTGGACTGAAGCTTTCTTT

j_call: TRBJ2-2
cdr3_length: 21
clone_size: few
v_call: TRBV6-2/TRBV6-3
d_call: TRBD2
cdr3_aa: CASSYKPRVLAGDHLTGELFF
cdr3_nt: TGTGCCAGCAGTTACAAACCTCGGGTCCTAGCGGGGGACCACCTCACCGGGGAGCTGTTTTTT

j_call: TRBJ2-7
cdr3_length: 15
clone_size: NA
v_call: TRBV27
d_call: TRBD1
cdr3_aa: CASSTKPTGRYEQYF
cdr3_nt: TGTGCCAGCAGTACGAAACCGACAGGGCGGTACGAGCAGTACTTC

j_call: TRBJ1-1
cdr3_length: 14
clone_size: many
v_call: TRBV4-3
d_call: NA
cdr3_aa: CASSPLLEGTEAFF
cdr3_nt: TGCGCCAGCAGTCCTCTCCTAGAGGGCACTGAAGCTTTCTTT

j_call: TRBJ1-4
cdr3_length: 15
clone_size: few
v_call: TRBV2
d_call: NA
cdr3_aa: CASRGRRWTNEKLFF
cdr3_nt: TGTGCCAGCAGGGGAAGGAGATGGACTAATGAAAAACTGTTTTTT

j_call: TRBJ2-7
cdr3_length: 16
clone_size: many
v_call: TRBV20-1
d_call: TRBD2
cdr3_aa: CSARSPSGGEPYEQYF
cdr3_nt: TGCAGTGCTAGATCCCCGAGCGGGGGGGAACCCTACGAGCAGTACTTC

j_call: TRBJ1-2
cdr3_length: 13
clone_size: NA
v_call: TRBV20-1
d_call: TRBD1
cdr3_aa: CSARGQGANGYTF
cdr3_nt: TGCAGTGCTAGAGGACAGGGGGCAAATGGCTACACCTTC

j_call: TRBJ2-7
cdr3_length: 14
clone_size: many
v_call: TRBV20-1
d_call: TRBD1
cdr3_aa: CSARRGQSSYEQYF
cdr3_nt: TGCAGTGCTAGAAGGGGACAGAGCTCCTACGAGCAGTACTTC

j_call: TRBJ2-7
cdr3_length: 13
clone_size: few
v_call: TRBV28
d_call: NA
cdr3_aa: CASSGQPLWEQYF
cdr3_nt: TGTGCCAGCAGTGGACAGCCTCTCTGGGAGCAGTACTTC

j_call: TRBJ2-4
cdr3_length: 16
clone_size: NA
v_call: TRBV7-2
d_call: TRBD1
cdr3_aa: CASSVGTGGRQNIQYF
cdr3_nt: TGTGCCAGCAGCGTAGGGACAGGGGGTCGGCAAAACATTCAGTACTTC

j_call: TRBJ1-1
cdr3_length: 17
clone_size: few
v_call: TRBV13
d_call: NA
cdr3_aa: CASSPEVQGNLNTEAFF
cdr3_nt: TGTGCCAGCAGCCCTGAAGTCCAGGGGAACCTGAACACTGAAGCTTTCTTT

j_call: TRBJ2-7
cdr3_length: 15
clone_size: few
v_call: TRBV28
d_call: NA
cdr3_aa: CASSQITPRVYEQYF
cdr3_nt: TGTGCCAGCAGCCAGATCACGCCACGAGTCTACGAGCAGTACTTC

j_call: TRBJ2-5
cdr3_length: 14
clone_size: NA
v_call: TRBV11-2
d_call: TRBD2
cdr3_aa: CATSFLGTKETQYF
cdr3_nt: TGTGCCACCTCTTTTTTAGGGACTAAAGAGACCCAGTACTTC

j_call: TRBJ1-6
cdr3_length: 15
clone_size: NA
v_call: TRBV10-3
d_call: TRBD1
cdr3_aa: CANLNDWTGNSPLHF
cdr3_nt: TGTGCCAACCTAAATGATTGGACAGGGAATTCACCCCTCCACTTT

j_call: TRBJ2-7
cdr3_length: 14
clone_size: few
v_call: TRBV2
d_call: NA
cdr3_aa: CASSRDLSSYEQYF
cdr3_nt: TGTGCCAGCAGTCGGGACTTAAGCTCCTACGAGCAGTACTTC

j_call: TRBJ2-7
cdr3_length: 14
clone_size: many
v_call: TRBV12-3/TRBV12-4
d_call: NA
cdr3_aa: CASRGGGGPFEQYF
cdr3_nt: TGTGCCAGCAGAGGAGGGGGGGGGCCCTTTGAGCAGTACTTC

j_call: TRBJ2-1
cdr3_length: 20
clone_size: few
v_call: TRBV11-3
d_call: TRBD2
cdr3_aa: CASSLAASGGFPGSYNEQFF
cdr3_nt: TGTGCCAGCAGCTTAGCCGCTAGCGGGGGGTTCCCTGGCTCCTACAATGAGCAGTTCTTC

j_call: TRBJ2-3
cdr3_length: 14
clone_size: few
v_call: TRBV9
d_call: NA
cdr3_aa: CASSVELTTDTQYF
cdr3_nt: TGTGCCAGCAGCGTAGAACTTACCACAGATACGCAGTATTTT

j_call: TRBJ1-1
cdr3_length: 14
clone_size: many
v_call: TRBV4-2
d_call: NA
cdr3_aa: CASSQEWFSGEAFF
cdr3_nt: TGTGCCAGCAGCCAAGAGTGGTTCTCGGGGGAAGCTTTCTTT

j_call: TRBJ1-1
cdr3_length: 13
clone_size: many
v_call: TRBV20-1
d_call: NA
cdr3_aa: CSARGQGGTEAFF
cdr3_nt: TGCAGTGCTAGAGGGCAGGGCGGCACTGAAGCTTTCTTT

j_call: TRBJ1-1
cdr3_length: 13
clone_size: many
v_call: TRBV5-1
d_call: NA
cdr3_aa: CASSLGGDTEAFF
cdr3_nt: TGCGCCAGCAGCTTGGGGGGAGACACTGAAGCTTTCTTT

j_call: TRBJ2-3
cdr3_length: 17
clone_size: NA
v_call: TRBV5-1
d_call: TRBD2
cdr3_aa: CASSLLAGANPTDTQYF
cdr3_nt: TGCGCCAGCAGCTTACTAGCGGGGGCAAATCCCACAGATACGCAGTATTTT

j_call: TRBJ2-3
cdr3_length: 13
clone_size: NA
v_call: TRBV5-1
d_call: NA
cdr3_aa: CASSLERRDTQYF
cdr3_nt: TGCGCCAGCAGCTTGGAGAGGCGGGATACGCAGTATTTT

j_call: TRBJ1-4
cdr3_length: 13
clone_size: few
v_call: TRBV20-1
d_call: TRBD1
cdr3_aa: CSALTGIDEKLFF
cdr3_nt: TGCAGTGCCCTGACAGGGATAGACGAAAAACTGTTTTTT

j_call: TRBJ2-4
cdr3_length: 16
clone_size: many
v_call: TRBV4-2
d_call: NA
cdr3_aa: CASSQDTGKAKNIQYF
cdr3_nt: TGTGCCAGCAGCCAAGATACGGGGAAGGCCAAAAACATTCAGTACTTC

j_call: TRBJ1-6
cdr3_length: 16
clone_size: few
v_call: TRBV3-1
d_call: NA
cdr3_aa: CASSQVTGRDYSPLHF
cdr3_nt: TGTGCCAGCAGCCAAGTGACAGGCCGGGACTATTCACCCCTCCACTTT